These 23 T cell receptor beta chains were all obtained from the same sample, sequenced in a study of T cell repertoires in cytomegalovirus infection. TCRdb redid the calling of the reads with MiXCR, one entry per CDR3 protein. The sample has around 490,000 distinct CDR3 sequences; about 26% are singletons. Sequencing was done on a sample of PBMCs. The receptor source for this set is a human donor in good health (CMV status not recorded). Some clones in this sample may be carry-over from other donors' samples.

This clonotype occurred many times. Here the CDR3 DNA reads TGTGCCAGCAGCCAAAGACAGGGAAGCGAGACCCAGTACTTC. Protein sequence: CASSQRQGSETQYF. The V call is TRBV7-2, the J call TRBJ2-5, with TRBD1 matching over 7 bases. The CDR3 contains 14 residues. CDR1 SGHTA and CDR2 FQGNSA come from the germline V gene. J gave up 5 bases and V 5 bases, and 8 bases lay outside the gene matches.

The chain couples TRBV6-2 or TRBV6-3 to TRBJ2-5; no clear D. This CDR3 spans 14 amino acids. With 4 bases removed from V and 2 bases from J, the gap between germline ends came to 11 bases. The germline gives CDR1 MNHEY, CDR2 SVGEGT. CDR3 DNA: TGTGCCAGCAGTTTCGCAGGATATCAAGAGACCCAGTACTTC. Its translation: CASSFAGYQETQYF.

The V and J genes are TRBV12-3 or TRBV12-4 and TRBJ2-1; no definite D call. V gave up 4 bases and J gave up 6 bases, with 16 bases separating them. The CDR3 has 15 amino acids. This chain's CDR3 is CASSSIPDRFNEQFF. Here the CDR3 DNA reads TGTGCCAGCAGTTCCATACCCGACCGTTTCAATGAGCAGTTCTTC.

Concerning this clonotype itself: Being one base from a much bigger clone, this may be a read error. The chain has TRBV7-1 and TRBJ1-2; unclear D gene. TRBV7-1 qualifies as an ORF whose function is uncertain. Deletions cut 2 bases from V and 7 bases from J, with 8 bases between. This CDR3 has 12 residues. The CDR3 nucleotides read TGTGCCAGCAGCTCACTTCTTACTGGCTACACCTTC. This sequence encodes CASSSLLTGYTF.

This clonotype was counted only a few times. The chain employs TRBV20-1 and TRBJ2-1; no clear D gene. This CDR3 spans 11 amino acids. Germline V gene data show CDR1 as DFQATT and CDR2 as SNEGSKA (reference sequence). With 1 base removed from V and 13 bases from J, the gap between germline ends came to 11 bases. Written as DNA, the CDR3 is TGCAGTGCTAGAGCCGACTCGCACCAGTTCTTC. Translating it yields CSARADSHQFF.

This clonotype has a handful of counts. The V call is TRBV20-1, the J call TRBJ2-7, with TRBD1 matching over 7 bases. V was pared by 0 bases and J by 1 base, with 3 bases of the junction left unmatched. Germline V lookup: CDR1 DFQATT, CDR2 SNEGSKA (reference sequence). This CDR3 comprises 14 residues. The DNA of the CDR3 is TGCAGTGCTAGAGATGGACAGGTATCCTACGAGCAGTACTTC. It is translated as CSARDGQVSYEQYF.

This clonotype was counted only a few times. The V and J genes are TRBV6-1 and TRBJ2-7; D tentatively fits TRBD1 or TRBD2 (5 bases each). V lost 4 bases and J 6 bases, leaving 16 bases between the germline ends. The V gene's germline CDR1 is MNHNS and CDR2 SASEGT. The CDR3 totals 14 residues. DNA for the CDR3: TGTGCCAGCAGTGTACTAGGGGATAGCTTCGAGCAGTACGTC. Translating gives CASSVLGDSFEQYV.

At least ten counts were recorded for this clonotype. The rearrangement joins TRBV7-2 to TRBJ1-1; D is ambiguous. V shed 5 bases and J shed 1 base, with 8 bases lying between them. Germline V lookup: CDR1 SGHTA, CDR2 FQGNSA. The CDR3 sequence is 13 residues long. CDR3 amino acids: CASSGQANTEAFF. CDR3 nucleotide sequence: TGTGCCAGCAGCGGGCAAGCGAACACTGAAGCTTTCTTT.

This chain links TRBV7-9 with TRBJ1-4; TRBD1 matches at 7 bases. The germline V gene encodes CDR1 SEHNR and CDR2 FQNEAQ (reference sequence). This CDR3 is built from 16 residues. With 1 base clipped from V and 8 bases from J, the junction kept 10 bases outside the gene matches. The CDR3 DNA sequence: TGTGCCAGCAGCTTAGTGGGAGGGGGCGCAGAAGAAAAACTGTTTTTT. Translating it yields CASSLVGGGAEEKLFF.

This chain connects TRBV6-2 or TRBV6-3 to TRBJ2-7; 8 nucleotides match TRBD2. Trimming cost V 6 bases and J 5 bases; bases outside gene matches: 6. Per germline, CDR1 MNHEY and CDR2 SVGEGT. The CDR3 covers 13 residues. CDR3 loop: CASRTGTSDEQYF. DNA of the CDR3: TGTGCCAGCAGAACCGGGACTAGTGACGAGCAGTACTTC.

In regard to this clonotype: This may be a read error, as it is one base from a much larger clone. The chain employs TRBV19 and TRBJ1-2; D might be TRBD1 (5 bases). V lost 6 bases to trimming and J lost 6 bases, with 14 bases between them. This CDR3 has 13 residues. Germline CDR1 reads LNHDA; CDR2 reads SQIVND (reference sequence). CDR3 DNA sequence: TGTGCCAGTAGCCCGGAGGGGTGCCATGGCTACACCTTC. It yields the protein CASSPEGCHGYTF.

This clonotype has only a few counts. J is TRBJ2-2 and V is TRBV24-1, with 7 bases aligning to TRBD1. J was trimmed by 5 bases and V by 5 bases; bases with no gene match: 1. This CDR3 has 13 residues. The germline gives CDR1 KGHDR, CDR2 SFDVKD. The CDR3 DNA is TGTGCCACCAGTGGCAGGGGGACCGGGGAGCTGTTTTTT. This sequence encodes CATSGRGTGELFF.

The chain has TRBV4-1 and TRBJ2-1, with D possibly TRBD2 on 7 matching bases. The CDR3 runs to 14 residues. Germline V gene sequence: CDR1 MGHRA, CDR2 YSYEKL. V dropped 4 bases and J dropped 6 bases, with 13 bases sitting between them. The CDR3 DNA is TGCGCCAGCAGCCTGGGGGGGCAGTTCAATGAGCAGTTCTTC. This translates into CASSLGGQFNEQFF.

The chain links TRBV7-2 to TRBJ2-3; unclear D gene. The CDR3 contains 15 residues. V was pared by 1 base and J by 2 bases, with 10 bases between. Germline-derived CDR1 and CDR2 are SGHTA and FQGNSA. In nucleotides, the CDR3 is TGTGCCAGCAGCTTAGTTACGGCTGTCACAGATACGCAGTATTTT. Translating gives CASSLVTAVTDTQYF.

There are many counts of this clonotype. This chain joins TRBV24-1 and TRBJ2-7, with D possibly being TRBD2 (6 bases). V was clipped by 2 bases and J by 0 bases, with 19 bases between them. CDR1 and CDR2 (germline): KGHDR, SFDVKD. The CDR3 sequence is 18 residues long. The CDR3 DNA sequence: TGTGCCACCAGTGATTCAAACCGGCTAGCGCGAGACTCCTACGAGCAGTACGTC. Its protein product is CATSDSNRLARDSYEQYV.

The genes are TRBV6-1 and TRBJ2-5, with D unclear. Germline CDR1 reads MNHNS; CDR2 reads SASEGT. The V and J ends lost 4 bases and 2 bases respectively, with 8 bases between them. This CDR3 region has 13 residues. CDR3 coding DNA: TGTGCCAGCAGTGGGCTTACGCAAGAGACCCAGTACTTC. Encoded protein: CASSGLTQETQYF.

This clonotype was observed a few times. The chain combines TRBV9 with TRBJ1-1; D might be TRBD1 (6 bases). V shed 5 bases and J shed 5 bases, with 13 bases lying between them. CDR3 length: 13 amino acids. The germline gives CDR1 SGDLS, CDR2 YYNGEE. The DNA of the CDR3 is TGTGCCAGCAGTGAAGGAGGGGGGACTGAAGCTTTCTTT. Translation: CASSEGGGTEAFF.

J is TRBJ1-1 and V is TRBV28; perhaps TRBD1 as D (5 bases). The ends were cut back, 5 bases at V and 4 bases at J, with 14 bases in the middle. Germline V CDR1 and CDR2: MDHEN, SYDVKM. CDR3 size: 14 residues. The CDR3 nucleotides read TGTGCCAGCAGTGGCGGGGCCAAGGGCACTGAAGCTTTCTTT. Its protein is CASSGGAKGTEAFF. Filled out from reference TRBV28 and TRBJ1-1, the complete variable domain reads DVKVTQSSRYLVKRTGEKVFLECVQDMDHENMFWYRQDPGLGLRLIYFSYDVKMKEKGDIPEGYSVSREKKERFSLILESASTNQTSMYLCASSGGAKGTEAFFGQGTRLTVV.

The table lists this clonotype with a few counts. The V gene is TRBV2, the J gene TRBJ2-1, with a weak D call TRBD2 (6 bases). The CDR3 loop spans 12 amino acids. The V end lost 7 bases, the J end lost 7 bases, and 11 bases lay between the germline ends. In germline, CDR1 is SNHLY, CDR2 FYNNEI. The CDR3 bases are TGTGCCAGCAAGGGAGGAGGGAATGAGCAGTTCTTC. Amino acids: CASKGGGNEQFF. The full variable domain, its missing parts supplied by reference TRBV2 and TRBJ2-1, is EPEVTQTPSHQVTQMGQEVILRCVPISNHLYFYWYRQILGQKVEFLVSFYNNEISEKSEIFDDQFSVERPDGSNFTLKIRSTKLEDSAMYFCASKGGGNEQFFGPGTRLTVL.

CDR3 residues: CASSLSGLAAINEQFF. CDR3 nucleotides: TGTGCCAGCAGCTTATCGGGACTAGCGGCAATCAATGAGCAGTTCTTC. The chain joins TRBV7-3 to TRBJ2-1; 11 positions match TRBD2. CDR3 size: 16 residues. V shed 2 bases, J shed 6 bases, and the junction held 6 bases outside the gene matches. CDR1 SGHTA and CDR2 FQGTGA come from the germline V gene.

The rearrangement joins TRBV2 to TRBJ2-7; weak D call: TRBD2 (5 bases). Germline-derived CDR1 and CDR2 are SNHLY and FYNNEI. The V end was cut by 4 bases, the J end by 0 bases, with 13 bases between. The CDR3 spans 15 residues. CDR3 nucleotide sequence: TGTGCCAGCAGTGTCCCAGCGGCCCACTCCTACGAGCAGTACGTC. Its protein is CASSVPAAHSYEQYV.

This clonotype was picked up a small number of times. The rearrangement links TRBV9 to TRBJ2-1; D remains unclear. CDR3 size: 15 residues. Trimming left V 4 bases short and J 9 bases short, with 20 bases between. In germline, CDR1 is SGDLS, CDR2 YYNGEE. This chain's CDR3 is CASSPTPTEWGEQFF. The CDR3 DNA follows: TGTGCCAGCAGCCCAACCCCGACGGAGTGGGGTGAGCAGTTCTTC. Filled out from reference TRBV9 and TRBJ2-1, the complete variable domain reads DSGVTQTPKHLITATGQRVTLRCSPRSGDLSVYWYQQSLDQGLQFLIQYYNGEERAKGNILERFSAQQFPDLHSELNLSSLELGDSALYFCASSPTPTEWGEQFFGPGTRLTVL.

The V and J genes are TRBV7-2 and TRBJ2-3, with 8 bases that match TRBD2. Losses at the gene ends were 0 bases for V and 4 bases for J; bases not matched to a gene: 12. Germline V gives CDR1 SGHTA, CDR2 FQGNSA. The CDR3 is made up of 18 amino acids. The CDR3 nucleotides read TGTGCCAGCAGCTTAGCACCGGGGGGGCCTTATATCGCAGATACGCAGTATTTT. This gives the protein CASSLAPGGPYIADTQYF.